This T cell receptor (beta chain) was captured by sequencing in a study of blood T cell repertoires in COVID-19 (dated by TCRdb to 2018 to 2020). With regard to the full study: Samples covering the acute and convalescent phases of COVID-19 were provided by collaborators in the United States, Italy and Spain. The material from the prospective study consisted of cDNA or gDNA derived from T cells, B-cell-depleted T cells, or PBMCs. Deeply sampled blood TCRbeta repertoires from subjects exposed to, actively infected with, or recovered from COVID-19 were included in the dataset. The repertoires were made available in a free public database intended to serve as a resource for research on the immune response to SARS-CoV-2. The samples were drawn from the first 160 participants of the ongoing ImmuneRACE study and from 1,254 subjects provided by 6 global collaborators. Nearly every sample came with metadata listing a de-identified subject ID, COVID-19 status, age in years and sex. Where HLA class I and class II types were available, the types were taken from metadata supplied by the sample provider, not from assay-based typing. Here is what the overall study found, with its caveats: Clinical and demographic metadata were provided uncurated, with the amount varying by source and participant.

The CDR3 starts with the cysteine, ends with the phenylalanine, and has 18 residues. Only CDR3 DNA remains: 54 bases, in frame from the first base. CDR1 and CDR2 (KGHSH, LQKENI) derive from the germline V gene. V lost 2 bases and J lost 8 bases; the stretch between them is 22 bases long. At one collaborating source in Seattle, patients were enrolled during active infection and were followed longitudinally through the course of disease. Collaborating institutions collected whole blood in K2EDTA tubes following their own protocols. For TCRbeta analysis, collaborator samples were shipped as frozen whole blood, as isolated PBMCs, or as DNA extracted from either sample type. On this clone: It lacks a known antigen. No base quality values were provided; no much bigger clone lies one nucleotide off.

TCRbeta CDR3 regions were amplified from genomic DNA using the immunoSEQ Assay, a bias-controlled multiplex PCR. As for how the authors treated the data: The number of nucleated cells in each sample was estimated from the amplification of reference gene primers within the assay. To quantify the absolute abundance of each unique TCRbeta CDR3 rearrangement, sequence reads were collapsed and filtered. For each sample, productive Simpson clonality was calculated as the square root of Simpson's diversity index across productive rearrangements. Drawn from immuneACCESS, this table holds only the in-frame rearrangements with V and J called that TCRdb kept. Clones are partly lost; checked studies trace under half to an unresolved V gene and leave the rest unexplained. D and trimming were read from the DNA, whereas the V and J calls and clone size are those reported in that table. The sample yields around 140,000 clones; around nine tenths were counted once. The ten most abundant clones make up over 10% of the sample.

The TCR was taken from a woman in her seventies with COVID-19, enrolled during active disease. The sequencing input was peripheral blood. The rearrangement combines TRBV18 with TRBJ1-6, with the D gene uncertain. Here the CDR3 is given as CASSPFEGVLPGYSPLHF. DNA sequence: TGTGCCAGCTCACCATTCGAGGGTGTTTTGCCAGGCTATTCACCCCTCCACTTT. When the CDR3 is completed using the reference TRBV18 and TRBJ1-6 genes on either side, the full variable domain is NAGVMQNPRHLVRRRGQEARLRCSPMKGHSHVYWYRQLPEEGLKFMVYLQKENIIDESGMPKERFSAEFPKEGPSILRIQQVVRGDSAAYFCASSPFEGVLPGYSPLHFGNGTRLTVT.